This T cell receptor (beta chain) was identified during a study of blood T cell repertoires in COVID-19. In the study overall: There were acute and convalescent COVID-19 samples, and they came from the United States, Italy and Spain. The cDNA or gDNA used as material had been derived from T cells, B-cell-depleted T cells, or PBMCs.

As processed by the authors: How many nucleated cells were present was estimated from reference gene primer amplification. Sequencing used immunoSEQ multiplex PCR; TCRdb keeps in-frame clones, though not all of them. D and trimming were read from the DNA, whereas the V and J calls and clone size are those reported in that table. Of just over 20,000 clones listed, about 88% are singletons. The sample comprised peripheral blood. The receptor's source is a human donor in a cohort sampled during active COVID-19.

CDR3 nucleotide sequence: TGCGCCAGCAGCTCGGGACAGGGCCTCGGGGAGCTGTTTTTT. Residues: CASSSGQGLGELFF. The chain is built from TRBV5-1 and TRBJ2-2; 9 bases line up with TRBD1. The ends lost 3 bases at V and 7 bases at J; junction bases unmatched: 4. This CDR3 comprises 14 residues. In germline, CDR1 is SGHRS, CDR2 YFSETQ.